One and the same sample provided the 13 T cell receptor beta chains below, sequenced in a study of metastatic and nonmetastatic thyroid tumors. All patients were untreated before thyroid surgery. MiXCR was used by TCRdb to re-call the PCR reads. The repertoire holds approximately 12,000 clones, with roughly 27% as singletons. The sample consisted of tumor tissue. These receptors originate from a female donor with papillary thyroid cancer or a benign thyroid nodule (not recorded which). Some clones in this sample may be carry-over from other donors' samples.

This clone appeared many times. This chain connects TRBV6-6 to TRBJ2-1, with no clear D. V lost 2 bases and J 3 bases, leaving 5 bases between the germline ends. The CDR3 loop spans 13 amino acids. Germline lookup yields CDR1 MNHNY and CDR2 SVGAGI (reference sequence). DNA for the CDR3: TGTGCCAGCAGTTACCGAGGCTACAATGAGCAGTTCTTC. Translating it yields CASSYRGYNEQFF.

About this clone itself: The conserved final phenylalanine or tryptophan is absent from the CDR3, which likely points to a read error. This chain joins TRBV2 and TRBJ1-2; D may be TRBD1 (5 bases). CDR1 is SNHLY and CDR2 is FYNNEI in the germline V gene. V lost 9 bases to trimming and J lost 1 base, with 15 bases between them. This CDR3 region has 14 residues. The CDR3 DNA reads TGTGCCAGTAGGGGTCAGGGACTTAACTATGGCTACACCCTC. Translating it yields CASRGQGLNYGYTL.

This clone was observed many times. The chain has TRBV29-1 and TRBJ1-2, with D possibly being TRBD1 (5 bases). CDR3 length: 14 amino acids. CDR1 and CDR2 from the germline V gene are SQVTM and ANQGSEA. Deletions cut 4 bases from V and 2 bases from J, with 14 bases between. The DNA of the CDR3 is TGCAGCGTTGCGAAGGGGACGGTAAACTATGGCTACACCTTC. The encoded protein is CSVAKGTVNYGYTF.

The chain recombines TRBV5-5 with TRBJ1-1; 8 bases map to TRBD1. Germline V gene lookup returns CDR1 SGHKS and CDR2 YYEKEE (reference sequence). This CDR3 contains 15 residues. V shed 4 bases, J shed 7 bases, and the junction held 12 bases outside the gene matches. The CDR3 loop reads CASSPGTGGANEAFF. CDR3 in DNA: TGTGCCAGCAGCCCGGGGACAGGTGGGGCGAATGAAGCTTTCTTT.

There are many counts of this clone. The V gene is TRBV18, the J gene TRBJ2-5; 7 positions agree with TRBD1. V shed 2 bases, J shed 5 bases, and the junction held 8 bases outside the gene matches. The CDR3 runs to 15 residues. Germline lookup yields CDR1 KGHSH and CDR2 LQKENI. CDR3 sequence (DNA): TGTGCCAGCTCACCATCCCAGGACAGGCGGGAGACCCAGTACTTC. Translating gives CASSPSQDRRETQYF.

This clone was counted at least ten times. The chain joins TRBV18 to TRBJ2-1, with TRBD2 matching 7 bases. Losses at the gene ends were 4 bases for V and 8 bases for J; bases not matched to a gene: 11. The CDR3 loop spans 15 amino acids. CDR1 is KGHSH, CDR2 LQKENI, per germline. This CDR3 is CASSRKPAGIDEQFF. The CDR3 DNA sequence: TGTGCCAGCTCACGAAAGCCAGCGGGAATCGATGAGCAGTTCTTC.

This clone occurred a few times. A read error is possible here, since a much larger clone lies one base away. Within the sample, other DNA sequences also encode this same CDR3. The chain couples TRBV7-9 to TRBJ2-5, with D perhaps TRBD1 (6 bases). The CDR3 totals 14 residues. Germline values: CDR1 SEHNR, CDR2 FQNEAQ (reference sequence). Between the trimmed V and J ends, which lost 1 base and 5 bases, there was a span of 11 bases. Here the CDR3 reads CASSLGDRPETQYF. The DNA of the CDR3 is TGTGCCAGCAGCTTAGGCGACAGGCCTGAGACCCAGTACTTC.

This clone has just a few counts. The V call is TRBV6-5, the J call TRBJ2-7; D tentatively fits TRBD1 or TRBD2 (6 bases each). The germline V gene encodes CDR1 MNHEY and CDR2 SVGAGI. The CDR3 is 15 residues long. The ends were cut back, 2 bases at V and 3 bases at J, with 14 bases in the middle. The chain's CDR3 is CASSYPGALVYEQYF. CDR3 nucleotide sequence: TGTGCCAGCAGTTACCCGGGGGCTCTTGTCTACGAGCAGTACTTC.

In this sample, this clone turned up many times. The gene calls are TRBV10-1 and TRBJ2-5; 13 bases are a match to TRBD2. The CDR3 consists of 16 residues. Looked up from germline, CDR1 is WNHNN and CDR2 is SYGVQD (reference sequence). The junction had 5 bases not matched to a gene; V was cut back by 2 bases and J by 5 bases. In nucleotides, the CDR3 is TGCGCCAGCAGTGAGACTAGCGGGAGGGCCCGGGAGACCCAGTACTTC. As protein: CASSETSGRARETQYF.

By its share, this clone is medium-sized. The V gene is TRBV20-1, the J gene TRBJ2-3; 10 nucleotides match TRBD2. This CDR3 spans 16 amino acids. In germline, CDR1 is DFQATT, CDR2 SNEGSKA (reference sequence). The V and J ends lost 5 bases and 1 base, in that order; junction bases with no gene match: 9. CDR3 loop: CSAYSRTSGRTDTQYF. The CDR3 DNA follows: TGCAGTGCTTACTCACGGACTAGCGGACGCACAGATACGCAGTATTTT.

This chain connects TRBV6-1 to TRBJ1-3; D gene uncertain. The V gene's germline CDR1 is MNHNS and CDR2 SASEGT. This CDR3 has 15 residues. Trimming cost V 2 bases and J 0 bases, with 8 bases left between them. CDR3 DNA sequence: TGTGCCAGCAGTGAATCTCCCTCCTCTGGAAACACCATATATTTT. Residues: CASSESPSSGNTIYF.

The chain combines TRBV6-1 with TRBJ1-2, with D perhaps TRBD1 (5 bases). Germline CDR1 and CDR2: MNHNS and SASEGT. The CDR3 is 13 amino acids. V shed 7 bases and J shed 5 bases, with 14 bases lying between them. The CDR3 nucleotides read TGTGCCAGCATCCACGCAGGGAGTTATGGCTACACCTTC. This translates into CASIHAGSYGYTF.

The chain links TRBV5-1 to TRBJ2-7; D is unresolved. The V end was cut by 2 bases, the J end by 3 bases, with 12 bases between. This CDR3 spans 14 amino acids. Germline lookup yields CDR1 SGHRS and CDR2 YFSETQ. CDR3 nucleotides: TGCGCCAGCAGCTTAGTACTGGGCGTCTACGAGCAGTACTTC. Residues: CASSLVLGVYEQYF.